The T cell receptor (beta chain) described here comes from a study of metastatic and nonmetastatic thyroid tumors. Study background: For malignant and benign thyroid patients, tumor or nodule tissue and blood were the sources whose repertoires were compared. Broader study findings: TCR beta diversity was reportedly significantly higher in malignant thyroid tumors than benign nodules, in blood and tumor.

Source study methods: The authors used CDR3 differences across clinicopathological groups to build a distant-metastasis classifier for papillary thyroid cancer. TCRdb re-analyzed the PCR reads through MiXCR. The V and J calls follow TCRdb's processing rather than the paper's. This repertoire shows around 31,000 clones, about 15% found once; its top ten account for under 20%. This CDR3 is built from 13 residues. The germline CDR1 and CDR2 sequences are MGHRA and YSYEKL. Trimming took off 11 bases at V and 8 bases at J, with 21 bases between the two ends. This clone has a count of ten or more. Its antigen remains unknown. Nobody among the patients had been given any treatment before thyroid surgery.

The sequenced sample was blood. The TCR originated in a male donor with papillary thyroid cancer or a benign thyroid nodule (not recorded which). Some clones in this sample may be carry-over from other donors' samples. The chain combines TRBV4-1 with TRBJ1-1; no reliable D call. The CDR3 protein is CAAGAGLALEAFF. In nucleotides, the CDR3 is TGCGCCGCAGGAGCCGGTTTGGCCCTGGAAGCTTTCTTT.